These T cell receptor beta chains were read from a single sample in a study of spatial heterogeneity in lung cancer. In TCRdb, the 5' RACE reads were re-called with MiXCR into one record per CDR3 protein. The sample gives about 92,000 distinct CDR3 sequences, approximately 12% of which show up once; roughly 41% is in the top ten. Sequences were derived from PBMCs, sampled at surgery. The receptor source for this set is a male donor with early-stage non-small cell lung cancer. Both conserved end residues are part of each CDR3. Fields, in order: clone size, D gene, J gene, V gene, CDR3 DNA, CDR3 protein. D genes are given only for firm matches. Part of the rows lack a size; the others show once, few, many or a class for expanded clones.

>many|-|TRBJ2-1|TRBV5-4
TGTGCCAGCAGCGTAACTAGCACCAATGAGCAGTTCTTC
CASSVTSTNEQFF
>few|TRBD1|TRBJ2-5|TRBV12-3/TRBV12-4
TGTGCCAGCAGAAGACAGGGCCCCCGGGAGACCCAGTACTTC
CASRRQGPRETQYF
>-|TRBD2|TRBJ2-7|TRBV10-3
TGTGCCATCAGTGACTTAGCGGGGGGGAATTACGAGCAGTACTTC
CAISDLAGGNYEQYF
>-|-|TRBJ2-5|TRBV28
TGTGCCAGCAGTTTAAGAGGGTCCCAAGAGACCCAGTACTTC
CASSLRGSQETQYF
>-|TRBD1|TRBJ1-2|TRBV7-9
TGTGCCAGCAGCTTAGCCGAGACAGGGATTGATGGCTACACCTTC
CASSLAETGIDGYTF
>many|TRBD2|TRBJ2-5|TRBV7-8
TGTGCCAGCAGCCCGACTAGCGGGAGGGCCGGAGAGACCCAGTACTTC
CASSPTSGRAGETQYF
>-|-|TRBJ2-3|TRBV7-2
TGTGCCAGCAGCTTATGGGGAAGCACAGATACGCAGTATTTT
CASSLWGSTDTQYF
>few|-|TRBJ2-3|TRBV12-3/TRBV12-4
TGTGCCAGCAGTTTTAGCGACTCCAGCACAGATACGCAGTATTTT
CASSFSDSSTDTQYF
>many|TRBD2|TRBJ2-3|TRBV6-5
TGTGCCAGCAGTTACTCGGGGGTAGCGGGAGATACGCAGTATTTT
CASSYSGVAGDTQYF
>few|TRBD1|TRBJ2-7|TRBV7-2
TGTGCCAGCAGCGAGGGACAGCCCTACGAGCAGTACTTC
CASSEGQPYEQYF
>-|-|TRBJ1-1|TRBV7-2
TGTGCCAGCAGCTCCATGGGGCCGATGAACACTGAAGCTTTCTTT
CASSSMGPMNTEAFF
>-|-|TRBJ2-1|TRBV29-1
TGCAGCGTTGAGAACCTTAGCGGTAATGAGCAGTTCTTC
CSVENLSGNEQFF
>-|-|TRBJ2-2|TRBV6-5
TGTGCCAGCAGTTACTCGAACCCTGGATGGGGGGAGCTGTTTTTT
CASSYSNPGWGELFF
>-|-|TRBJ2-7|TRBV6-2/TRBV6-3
TGTGCCACCTTCATCGGGCGTCCGGACACATCGCGGAACGAGCAGTACTTC
CATFIGRPDTSRNEQYF
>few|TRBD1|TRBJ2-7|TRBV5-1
TGCGCCAGCAGCTTGGCGGGACAGACTACGTACGAGCAGTACTTC
CASSLAGQTTYEQYF
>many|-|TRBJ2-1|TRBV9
TGTTCATCGGGTGAGCCGTTCTTC
CSSGEPFF
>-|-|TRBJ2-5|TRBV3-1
TGTGCCAGCAGCCACCGCGGGGCCCAAGAGACCCAGTACTTC
CASSHRGAQETQYF
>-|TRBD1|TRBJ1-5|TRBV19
TGTGCCAGTAGTGCCAGGGACAGCCTTCAGCCCCAGCATTTT
CASSARDSLQPQHF
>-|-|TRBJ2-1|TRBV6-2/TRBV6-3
TGTGCCAGCAGTCTGGTGACCTACAATGAGCAGTTCTTC
CASSLVTYNEQFF
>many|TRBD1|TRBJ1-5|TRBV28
TGTGCCAGCAAGAGGACAGGGGATCAGCCCCAGCATTTT
CASKRTGDQPQHF
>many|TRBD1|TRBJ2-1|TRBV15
TGTGCCACCAGCAGAATTACAGGGGTGGGCAATGAGCAGTTCTTC
CATSRITGVGNEQFF
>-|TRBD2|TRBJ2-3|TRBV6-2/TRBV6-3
TGTGCCAGCAGTTACTCGACTAGCGGGAGGTTCACAGATACGCAGTATTTT
CASSYSTSGRFTDTQYF
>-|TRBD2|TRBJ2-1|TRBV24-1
TGTGCCACCAGTGATTTGAACGGGGGGGCCGGCAATGAGCAGTTCTTC
CATSDLNGGAGNEQFF
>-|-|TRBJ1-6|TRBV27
TGTGCCAGCAGTTTAGAGGCCAGGGGTGTCAGGAATTCACCCCTCCACTTT
CASSLEARGVRNSPLHF
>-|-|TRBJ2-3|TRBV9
TGTGCCAGCAGCGTATTCCCGTCGGGGGTGGGAGATACGCAGTATTTT
CASSVFPSGVGDTQYF
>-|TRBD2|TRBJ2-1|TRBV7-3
TGTGCCAGCAGCTTAAACAACCCAGCGGGGGGAGTCTACAATGAGCAGTTCTTC
CASSLNNPAGGVYNEQFF
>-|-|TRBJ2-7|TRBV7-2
TGTGCCAGCAGCAACCCGGGACCGATAACCTACGAGCAGTACTTC
CASSNPGPITYEQYF
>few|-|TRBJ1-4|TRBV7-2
TGTGCCAGCAGCTTAGTGAGCGGGACTGAAAAACTGTTTTTT
CASSLVSGTEKLFF
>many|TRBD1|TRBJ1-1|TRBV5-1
TGCGCCAGCAGCTCGGACCCTACAGGGGGCCGGAGCACTGAAGCTTTCTTT
CASSSDPTGGRSTEAFF
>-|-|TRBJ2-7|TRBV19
TGTGCCAGTAGTATTCAGAGGAATCGCGTGCAGTACTTC
CASSIQRNRVQYF
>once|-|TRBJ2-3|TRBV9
TGTGCCAGCAGCGCGAGAGAAGATACGCAGTATTTT
CASSAREDTQYF
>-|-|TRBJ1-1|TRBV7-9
TGTGCCAGCAGCTTAGAAACAGGACCGGCTTTCTTT
CASSLETGPAFF
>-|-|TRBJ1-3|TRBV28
TGTGCCAGCACCCCGCAGGGGCCGGGAAACACCATATATTTT
CASTPQGPGNTIYF
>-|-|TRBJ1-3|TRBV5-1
TGCGCCAGCAGGCCGGGGACCGTCTCTGGAAACACCATATATTTT
CASRPGTVSGNTIYF
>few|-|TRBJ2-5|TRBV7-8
TGTGCCAGCAGCTTAGCGCGGAGGGGTGAGACCCAGTACTTC
CASSLARRGETQYF
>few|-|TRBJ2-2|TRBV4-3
TGCGCCAGCAGCAGAGAGGCAGCGAACACCGGGGAGCTGTTTTTT
CASSREAANTGELFF
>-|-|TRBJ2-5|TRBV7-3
TGTGCCAGCAGCTCAACCAGGGGAGAGACCCAGTACTTC
CASSSTRGETQYF
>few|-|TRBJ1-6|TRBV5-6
TGTGCCAGCCATTCCTGGCCAGGGAGTAATTCACCCCTCCACTTT
CASHSWPGSNSPLHF
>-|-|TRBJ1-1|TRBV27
TGTGCTGTCAAAACAGGGAACACTGAAGCTTTCTTT
CAVKTGNTEAFF
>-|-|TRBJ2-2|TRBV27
TGTGCCAGCAGTGTTGGGTCCGGGGAGCTGTTTTTT
CASSVGSGELFF
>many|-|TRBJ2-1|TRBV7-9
TGTGCCAGCAGCCTCTCACAGTACAATGAGCAGTTCTTC
CASSLSQYNEQFF
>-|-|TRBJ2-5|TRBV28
TGTGCCAGCAGCCCCCCGCTGGGAGGACAAGAGACCCAGTACTTC
CASSPPLGGQETQYF
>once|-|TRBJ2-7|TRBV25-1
TGTGCCAGCAGTCCAAAATTCGGGGCGAGCTCCTACGAGCAGTACTTC
CASSPKFGASSYEQYF
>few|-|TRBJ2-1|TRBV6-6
TGTGCCAGCAGTTCCCCCTACAATGAGCAGTTCTTC
CASSSPYNEQFF
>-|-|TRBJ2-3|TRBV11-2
TGTGCCAGCAGCACAAGGGGGTTATTTATGGGCTTCGATACGCAGTATTTT
CASSTRGLFMGFDTQYF
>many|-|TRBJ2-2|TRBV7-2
TGTGCCAGCAGCCCAGCGAGCACCGGGGAGCTGTTTTTT
CASSPASTGELFF
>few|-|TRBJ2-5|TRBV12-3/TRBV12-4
TGTGCCAGCAGTTTTTACTCTTTGGCGGAGACCCAGTACTTC
CASSFYSLAETQYF
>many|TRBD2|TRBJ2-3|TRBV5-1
TGCGCCAGCAGCTTGGTTACTAGCGGGGGCACAGATACGCAGTATTTT
CASSLVTSGGTDTQYF
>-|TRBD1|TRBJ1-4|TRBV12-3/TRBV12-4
TGTGCCAGCAGTCACGGACAGGGCCGAACTAATGAAAAACTGTTTTTT
CASSHGQGRTNEKLFF
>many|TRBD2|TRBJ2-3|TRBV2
TGTGCCAGCAGTGAAAGGAGTCTAGCGGGAAAGGGTACGCAGTATTTT
CASSERSLAGKGTQYF
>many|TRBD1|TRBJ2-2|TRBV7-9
TGTGCCCGCCCTTCAGGGACAGGGGGCGCTGGGCCCGGGGAGCTGTTTTTT
CARPSGTGGAGPGELFF
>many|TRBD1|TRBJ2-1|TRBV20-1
TGCAGTGCCGCCGGGGGGACAGGGGAGGGAAATGAGCAGTTCTTC
CSAAGGTGEGNEQFF
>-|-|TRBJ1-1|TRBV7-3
TGTGCCAGCAGCCAGACAGGGAACACTGAAGCTTTCTTT
CASSQTGNTEAFF
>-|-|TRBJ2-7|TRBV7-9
TGTGCCAGCAGCGGAACAGGATACGAGCAGTACTTC
CASSGTGYEQYF
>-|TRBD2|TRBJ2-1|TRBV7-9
TGTGCCAGCAGCTGGAGCGGGAGTCGTAATGAGCAGTTCTTC
CASSWSGSRNEQFF
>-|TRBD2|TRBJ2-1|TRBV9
TGTGCCAGCAGCGTAGCTACGGGGGTAGCGGGGCCCGCCAATGAGCAGTTCTTC
CASSVATGVAGPANEQFF
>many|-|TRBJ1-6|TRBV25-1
TGTGCCAGCAGTGAATTAGGGAGTTCACCCCTCCACTTT
CASSELGSSPLHF
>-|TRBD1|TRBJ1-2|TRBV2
TGTGCCAGCAGTTTCACAGGGGGAAGCTATGGCTACACCTTC
CASSFTGGSYGYTF